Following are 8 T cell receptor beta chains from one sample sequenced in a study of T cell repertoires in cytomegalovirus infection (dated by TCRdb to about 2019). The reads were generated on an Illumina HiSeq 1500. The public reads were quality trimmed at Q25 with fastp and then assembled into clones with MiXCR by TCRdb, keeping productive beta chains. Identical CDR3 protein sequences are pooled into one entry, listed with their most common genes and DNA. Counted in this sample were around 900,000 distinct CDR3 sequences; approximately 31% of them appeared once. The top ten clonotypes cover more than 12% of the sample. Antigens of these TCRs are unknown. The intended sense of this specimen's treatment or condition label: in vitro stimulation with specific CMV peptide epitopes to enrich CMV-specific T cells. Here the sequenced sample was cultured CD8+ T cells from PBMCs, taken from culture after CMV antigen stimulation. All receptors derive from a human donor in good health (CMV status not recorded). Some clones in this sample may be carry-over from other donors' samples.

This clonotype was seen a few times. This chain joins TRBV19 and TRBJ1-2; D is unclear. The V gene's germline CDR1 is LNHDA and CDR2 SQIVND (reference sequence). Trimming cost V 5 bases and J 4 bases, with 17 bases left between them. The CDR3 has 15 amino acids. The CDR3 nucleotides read TGTGCCAGTAGTTCACTCGGGGATTCAGGCTATGGCTACACCTTC. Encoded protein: CASSSLGDSGYGYTF.

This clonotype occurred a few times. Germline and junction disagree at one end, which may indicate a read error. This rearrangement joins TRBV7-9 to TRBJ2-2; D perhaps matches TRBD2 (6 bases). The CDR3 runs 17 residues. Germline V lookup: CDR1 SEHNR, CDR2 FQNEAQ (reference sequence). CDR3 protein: CASRLGRDGPNTGELFF. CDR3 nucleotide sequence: TGTGCCAGCAGATTAGGGCGGGACGGCCCGAACACCGGGGAGCTGTTTTTT.

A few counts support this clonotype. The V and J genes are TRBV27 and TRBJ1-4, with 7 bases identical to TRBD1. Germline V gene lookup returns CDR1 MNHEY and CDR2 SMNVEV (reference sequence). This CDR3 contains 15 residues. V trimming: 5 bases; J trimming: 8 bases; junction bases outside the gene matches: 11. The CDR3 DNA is TGTGCCAGCAGTCCCAGGGGGAGCCGGGGAGAAAAACTGTTTTTT. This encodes CASSPRGSRGEKLFF.

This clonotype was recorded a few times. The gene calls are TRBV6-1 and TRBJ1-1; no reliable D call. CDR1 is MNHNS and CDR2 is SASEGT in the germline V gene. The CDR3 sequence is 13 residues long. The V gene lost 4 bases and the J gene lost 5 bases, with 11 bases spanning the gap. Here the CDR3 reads CASSGAGWTEAFF. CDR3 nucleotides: TGTGCCAGCAGTGGGGCGGGCTGGACTGAAGCTTTCTTT.

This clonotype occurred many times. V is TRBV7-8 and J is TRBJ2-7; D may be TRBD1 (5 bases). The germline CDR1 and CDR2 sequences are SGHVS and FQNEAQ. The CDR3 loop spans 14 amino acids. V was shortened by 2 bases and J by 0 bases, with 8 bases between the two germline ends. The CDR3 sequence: CASSLKGNSYEQYV. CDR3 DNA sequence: TGTGCCAGCAGCTTAAAGGGGAACTCCTACGAGCAGTACGTC.

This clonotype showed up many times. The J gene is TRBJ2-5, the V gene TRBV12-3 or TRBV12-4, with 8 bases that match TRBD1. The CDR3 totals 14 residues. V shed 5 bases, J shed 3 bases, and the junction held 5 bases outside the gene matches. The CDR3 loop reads CASSPDRGEETQYF. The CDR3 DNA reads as TGTGCCAGCAGTCCTGACAGGGGAGAAGAGACCCAGTACTTC.

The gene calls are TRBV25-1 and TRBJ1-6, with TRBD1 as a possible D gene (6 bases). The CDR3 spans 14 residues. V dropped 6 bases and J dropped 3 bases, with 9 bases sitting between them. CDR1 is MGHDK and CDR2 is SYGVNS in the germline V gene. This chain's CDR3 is CASRGHDYNSPLHF. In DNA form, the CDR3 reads TGTGCCAGCAGGGGACACGACTATAATTCACCCCTCCACTTT.

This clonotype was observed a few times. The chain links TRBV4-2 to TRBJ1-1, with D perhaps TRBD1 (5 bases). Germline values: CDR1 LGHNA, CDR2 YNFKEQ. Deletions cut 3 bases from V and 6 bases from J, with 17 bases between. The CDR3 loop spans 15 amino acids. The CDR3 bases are TGTGCCAGCAGCCACACCGGGACCCCCTGGGCTGAAGCTTTCTTT. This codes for CASSHTGTPWAEAFF.